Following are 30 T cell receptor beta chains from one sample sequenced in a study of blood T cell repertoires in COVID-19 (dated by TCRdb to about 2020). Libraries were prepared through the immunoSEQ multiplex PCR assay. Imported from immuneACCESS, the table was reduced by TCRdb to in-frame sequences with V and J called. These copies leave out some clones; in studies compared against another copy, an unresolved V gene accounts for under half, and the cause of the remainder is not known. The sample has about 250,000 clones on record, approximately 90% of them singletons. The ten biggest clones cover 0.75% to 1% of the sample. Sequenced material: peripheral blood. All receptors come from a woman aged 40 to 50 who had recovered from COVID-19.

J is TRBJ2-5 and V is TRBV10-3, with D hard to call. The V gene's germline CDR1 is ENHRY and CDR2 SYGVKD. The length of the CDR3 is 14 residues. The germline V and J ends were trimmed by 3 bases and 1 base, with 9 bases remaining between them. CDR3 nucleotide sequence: TGTGCCATCAGTGAACCGGTCGCCCAAGAGACCCAGTACTTC. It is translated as CAISEPVAQETQYF.

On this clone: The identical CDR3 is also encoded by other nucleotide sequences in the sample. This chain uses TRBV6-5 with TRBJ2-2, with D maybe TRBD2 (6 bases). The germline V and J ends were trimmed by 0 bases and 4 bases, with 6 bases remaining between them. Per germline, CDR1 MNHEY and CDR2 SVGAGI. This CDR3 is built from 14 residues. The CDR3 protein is CASSYSGGTGELFF. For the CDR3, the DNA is TGTGCCAGCAGTTACTCGGGGGGCACCGGGGAGCTGTTTTTT.

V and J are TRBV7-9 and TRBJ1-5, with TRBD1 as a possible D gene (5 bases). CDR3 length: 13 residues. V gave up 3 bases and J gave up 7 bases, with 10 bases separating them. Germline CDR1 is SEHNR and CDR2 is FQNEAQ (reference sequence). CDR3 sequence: CASSFGRGQPQHF. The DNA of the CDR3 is TGTGCCAGCAGCTTTGGGCGGGGGCAGCCCCAGCATTTT.

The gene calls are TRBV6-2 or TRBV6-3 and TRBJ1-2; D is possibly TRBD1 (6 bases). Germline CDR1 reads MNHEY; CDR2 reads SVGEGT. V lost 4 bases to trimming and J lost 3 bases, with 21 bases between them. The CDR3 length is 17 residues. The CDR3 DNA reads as TGTGCCAGCAGTTTGGCCCTCTTGGGGGCCGCCTACTATGGCTACACCTTC. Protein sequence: CASSLALLGAAYYGYTF.

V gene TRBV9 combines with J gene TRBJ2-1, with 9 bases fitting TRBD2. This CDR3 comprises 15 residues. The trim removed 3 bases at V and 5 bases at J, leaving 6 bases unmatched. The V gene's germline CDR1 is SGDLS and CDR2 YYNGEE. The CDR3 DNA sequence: TGTGCCAGCAGCGGGCTAGCGGGAACCCACAATGAGCAGTTCTTC. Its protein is CASSGLAGTHNEQFF.

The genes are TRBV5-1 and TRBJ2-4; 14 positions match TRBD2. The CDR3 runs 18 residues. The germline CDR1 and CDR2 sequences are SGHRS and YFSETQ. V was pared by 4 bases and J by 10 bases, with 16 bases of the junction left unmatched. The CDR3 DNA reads TGCGCCAGCAGCCCCGAACTATCGACTAGCGGGAGGGCCCGGATTCAGTACTTC. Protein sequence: CASSPELSTSGRARIQYF.

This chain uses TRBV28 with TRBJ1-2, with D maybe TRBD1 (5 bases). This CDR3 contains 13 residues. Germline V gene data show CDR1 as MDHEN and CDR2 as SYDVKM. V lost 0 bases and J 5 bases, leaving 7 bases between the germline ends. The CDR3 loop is CASSLWGGYGYTF. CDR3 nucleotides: TGTGCCAGCAGTTTATGGGGGGGGTATGGCTACACCTTC.

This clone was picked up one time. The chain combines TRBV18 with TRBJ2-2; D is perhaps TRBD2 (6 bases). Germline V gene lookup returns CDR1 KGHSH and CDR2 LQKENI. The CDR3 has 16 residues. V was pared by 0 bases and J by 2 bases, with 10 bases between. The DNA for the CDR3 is TGTGCCAGCTCACCACCCGTGGGACTTAACACCGGGGAGCTGTTTTTT. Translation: CASSPPVGLNTGELFF. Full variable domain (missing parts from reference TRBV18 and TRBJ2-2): NAGVMQNPRHLVRRRGQEARLRCSPMKGHSHVYWYRQLPEEGLKFMVYLQKENIIDESGMPKERFSAEFPKEGPSILRIQQVVRGDSAAYFCASSPPVGLNTGELFFGEGSRLTVL.

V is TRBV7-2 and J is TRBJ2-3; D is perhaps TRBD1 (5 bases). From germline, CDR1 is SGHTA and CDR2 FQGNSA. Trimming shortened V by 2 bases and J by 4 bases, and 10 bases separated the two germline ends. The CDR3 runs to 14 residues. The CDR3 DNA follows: TGTGCCAGCAGCTTACAGGGCCAGGCAGATACGCAGTATTTT. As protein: CASSLQGQADTQYF.

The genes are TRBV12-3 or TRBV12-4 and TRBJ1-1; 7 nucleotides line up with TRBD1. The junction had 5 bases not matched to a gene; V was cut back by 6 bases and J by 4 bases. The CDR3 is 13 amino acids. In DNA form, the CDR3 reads TGTGCCAGCAGGTACAGGGGAGGCACTGAAGCTTTCTTT. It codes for CASRYRGGTEAFF.

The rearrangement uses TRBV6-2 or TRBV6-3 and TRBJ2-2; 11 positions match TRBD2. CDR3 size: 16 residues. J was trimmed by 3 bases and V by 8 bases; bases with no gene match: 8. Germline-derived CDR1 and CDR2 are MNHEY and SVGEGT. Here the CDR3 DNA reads TGTGCCAGCCGCCCGCTAGCGGGAGGTGACACCGGGGAGCTGTTTTTT. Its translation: CASRPLAGGDTGELFF.

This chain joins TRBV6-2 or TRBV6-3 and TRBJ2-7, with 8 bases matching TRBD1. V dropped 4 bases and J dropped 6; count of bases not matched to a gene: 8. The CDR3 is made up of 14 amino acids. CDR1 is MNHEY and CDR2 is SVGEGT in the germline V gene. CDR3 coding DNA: TGTGCCAGCAGTTCCCGGACAGGGTCGGCCGAGCAGTACGTC. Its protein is CASSSRTGSAEQYV.

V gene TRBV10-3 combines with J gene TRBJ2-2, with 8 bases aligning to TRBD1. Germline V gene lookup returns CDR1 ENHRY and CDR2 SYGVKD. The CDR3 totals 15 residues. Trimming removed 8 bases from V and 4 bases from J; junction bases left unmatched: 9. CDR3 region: CAIGDRGDGTGELFF. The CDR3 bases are TGTGCCATCGGAGACAGGGGCGACGGCACCGGGGAGCTGTTTTTT.

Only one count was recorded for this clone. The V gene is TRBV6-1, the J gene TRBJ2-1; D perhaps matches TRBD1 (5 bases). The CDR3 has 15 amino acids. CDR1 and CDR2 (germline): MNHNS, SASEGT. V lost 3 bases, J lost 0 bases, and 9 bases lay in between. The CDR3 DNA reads TGTGCCAGCAGTGAGGGGCCCCCCTCCTACAATGAGCAGTTCTTC. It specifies CASSEGPPSYNEQFF.

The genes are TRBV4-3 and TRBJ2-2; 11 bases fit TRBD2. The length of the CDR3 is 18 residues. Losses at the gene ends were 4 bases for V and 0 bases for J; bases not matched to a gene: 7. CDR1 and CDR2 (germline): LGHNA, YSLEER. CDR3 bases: TGCGCCAGCAGCCGTCGATTAGCGGGGGGGGCGAACACCGGGGAGCTGTTTTTT. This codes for CASSRRLAGGANTGELFF.

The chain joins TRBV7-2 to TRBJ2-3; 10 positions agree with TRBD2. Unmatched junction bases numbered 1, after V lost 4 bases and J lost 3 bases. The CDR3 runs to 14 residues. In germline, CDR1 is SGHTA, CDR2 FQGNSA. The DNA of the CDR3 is TGTGCCAGCAGCTCTAGCGGGAGTACAGATACGCAGTATTTT. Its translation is CASSSSGSTDTQYF.

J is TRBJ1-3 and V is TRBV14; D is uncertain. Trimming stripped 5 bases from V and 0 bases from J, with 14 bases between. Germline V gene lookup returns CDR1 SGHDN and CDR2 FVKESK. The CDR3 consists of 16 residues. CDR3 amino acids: CASSKWLLNSGNTIYF. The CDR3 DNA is TGTGCCAGCAGCAAATGGTTACTGAACTCTGGAAACACCATATATTTT.

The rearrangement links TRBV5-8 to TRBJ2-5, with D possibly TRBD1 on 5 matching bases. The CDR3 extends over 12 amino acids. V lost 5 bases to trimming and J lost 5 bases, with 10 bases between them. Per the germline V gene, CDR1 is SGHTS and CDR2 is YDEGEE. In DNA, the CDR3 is TGTGCCAGCAGGCAGGGTATCGAGACCCAGTACTTC. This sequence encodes CASRQGIETQYF.

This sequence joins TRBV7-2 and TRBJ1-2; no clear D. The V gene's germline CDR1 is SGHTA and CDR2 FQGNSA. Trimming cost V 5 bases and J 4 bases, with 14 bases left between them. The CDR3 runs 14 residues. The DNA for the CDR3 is TGTGCCAGCAGCCCCCAGACCGGCGGCTATGGCTACACCTTC. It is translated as CASSPQTGGYGYTF. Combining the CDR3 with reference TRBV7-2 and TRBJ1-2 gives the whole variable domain GAGVSQSPSNKVTEKGKDVELRCDPISGHTALYWYRQSLGQGLEFLIYFQGNSAPDKSGLPSDRFSAERTGGSVSTLTIQRTQQEDSAVYLCASSPQTGGYGYTFGSGTRLTVV.

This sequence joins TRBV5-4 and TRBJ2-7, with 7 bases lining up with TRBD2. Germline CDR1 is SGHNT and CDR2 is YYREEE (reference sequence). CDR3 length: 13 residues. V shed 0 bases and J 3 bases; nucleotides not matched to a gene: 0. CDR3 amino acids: CASSLGGGYEQYF. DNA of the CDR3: TGTGCCAGCAGCTTGGGGGGGGGCTACGAGCAGTACTTC.

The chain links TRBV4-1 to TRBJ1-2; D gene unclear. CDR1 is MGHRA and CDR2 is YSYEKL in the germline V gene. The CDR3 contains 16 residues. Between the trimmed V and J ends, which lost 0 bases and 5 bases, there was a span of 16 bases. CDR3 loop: CASSQERAPAGYGYTF. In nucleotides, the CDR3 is TGCGCCAGCAGCCAAGAGAGGGCACCCGCGGGGTATGGCTACACCTTC.

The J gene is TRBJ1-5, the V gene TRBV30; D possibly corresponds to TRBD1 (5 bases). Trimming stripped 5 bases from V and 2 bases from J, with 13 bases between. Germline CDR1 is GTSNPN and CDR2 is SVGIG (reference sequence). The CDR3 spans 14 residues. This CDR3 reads CAWGGPGGNQPQHF. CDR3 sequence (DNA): TGTGCCTGGGGGGGTCCCGGGGGCAATCAGCCCCAGCATTTT.

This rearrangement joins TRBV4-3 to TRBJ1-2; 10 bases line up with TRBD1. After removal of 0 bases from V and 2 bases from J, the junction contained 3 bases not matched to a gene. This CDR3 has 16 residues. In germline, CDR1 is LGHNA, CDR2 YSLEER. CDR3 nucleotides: TGCGCCAGCAGCCAAGATCTGGGACAGGGGAACTATGGCTACACCTTC. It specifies CASSQDLGQGNYGYTF.

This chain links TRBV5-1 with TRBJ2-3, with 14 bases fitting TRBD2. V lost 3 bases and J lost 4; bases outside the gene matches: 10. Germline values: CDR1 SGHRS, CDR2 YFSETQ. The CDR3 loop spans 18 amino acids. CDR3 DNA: TGCGCCAGCAGCTCCCCCCCGGGACTAGCGGGAGAGGCAGATACGCAGTATTTT. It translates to CASSSPPGLAGEADTQYF.

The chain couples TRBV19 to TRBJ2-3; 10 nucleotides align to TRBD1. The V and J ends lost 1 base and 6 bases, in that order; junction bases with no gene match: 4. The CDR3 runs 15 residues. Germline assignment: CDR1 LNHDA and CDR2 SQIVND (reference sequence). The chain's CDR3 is CASSIVGTGEDTQYF. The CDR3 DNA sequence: TGTGCCAGTAGTATAGTCGGGACAGGGGAGGATACGCAGTATTTT.

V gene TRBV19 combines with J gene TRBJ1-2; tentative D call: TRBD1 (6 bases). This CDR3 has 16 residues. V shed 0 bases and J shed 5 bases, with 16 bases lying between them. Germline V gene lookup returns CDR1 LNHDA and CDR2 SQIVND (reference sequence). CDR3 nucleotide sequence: TGTGCCAGTAGTATAGATCCCCCAGGGACAACTTATGGCTACACCTTC. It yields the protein CASSIDPPGTTYGYTF.

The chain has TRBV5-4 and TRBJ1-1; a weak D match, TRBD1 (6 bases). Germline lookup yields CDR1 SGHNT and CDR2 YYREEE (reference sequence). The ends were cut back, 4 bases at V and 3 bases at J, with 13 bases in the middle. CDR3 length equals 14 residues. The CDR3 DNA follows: TGTGCCAGCAGCCGAACAGGGCCCCACACTGAAGCTTTCTTT. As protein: CASSRTGPHTEAFF.

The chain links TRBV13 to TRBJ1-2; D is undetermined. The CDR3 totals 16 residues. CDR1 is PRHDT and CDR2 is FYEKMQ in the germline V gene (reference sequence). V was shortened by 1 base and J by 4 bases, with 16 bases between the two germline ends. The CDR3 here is CASSLAQQYRSYGYTF. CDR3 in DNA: TGTGCCAGCAGCTTAGCCCAACAGTACCGGTCCTATGGCTACACCTTC.

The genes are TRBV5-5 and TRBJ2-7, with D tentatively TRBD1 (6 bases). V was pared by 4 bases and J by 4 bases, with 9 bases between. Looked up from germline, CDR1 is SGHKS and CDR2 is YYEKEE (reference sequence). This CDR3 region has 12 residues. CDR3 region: CASSLTGYEQYF. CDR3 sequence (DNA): TGTGCCAGCAGCCTTACAGGGTACGAGCAGTACTTC.

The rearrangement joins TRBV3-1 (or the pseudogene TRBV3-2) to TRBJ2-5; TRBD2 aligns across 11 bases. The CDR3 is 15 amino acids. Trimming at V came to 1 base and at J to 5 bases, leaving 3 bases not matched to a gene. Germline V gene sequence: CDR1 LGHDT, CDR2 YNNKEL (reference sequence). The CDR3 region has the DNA TGTGCCAGCAGCCAAGGGGCTAGCGGGGGGGAGACCCAGTACTTC. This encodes CASSQGASGGETQYF.